One and the same sample provided the 20 T cell receptor beta chains below, sequenced in a study of identical twins. TCRdb fed the 5' RACE reads into MiXCR, producing one record per CDR3 protein. Counted here are over 600,000 distinct CDR3 sequences, 21% occurring once; the ten biggest clones make up over 4%. These data also featured in a second study, about T cells expressing NK-cell markers.

Sequenced: PBMCs. These receptors originate from a woman aged 18-29 years in good health.

The table lists this clonotype with many counts. The CDR3 sequence is CASSQADLGSEADTQYF. The CDR3, as DNA: TGCGCCAGCAGCCAAGCGGATCTCGGAAGTGAAGCAGATACGCAGTATTTT. The chain employs TRBV4-3 and TRBJ2-3; D is uncertain. This CDR3 region has 17 residues. Trimming removed 1 base from V and 4 bases from J, with 18 bases in between. Germline CDR1 reads LGHNA; CDR2 reads YSLEER.

This clonotype was seen a few times. The V and J genes are TRBV6-5 and TRBJ2-7, with D perhaps matching TRBD1 (5 bases). CDR1 is MNHEY and CDR2 is SVGAGI in the germline V gene. Trimming stripped 4 bases from V and 1 base from J, with 14 bases between. The CDR3 runs 15 residues. The CDR3 nucleotides are TGTGCCAGCAGTTCCTCTGGTGCAGGGTCCTACGAGCAGTACTTC. Its protein is CASSSSGAGSYEQYF.

V and J are TRBV12-3 or TRBV12-4 and TRBJ1-1; no firm D call. V was clipped by 7 bases and J by 0 bases, with 12 bases between them. The CDR3 has 14 amino acids. The CDR3 loop is CASTLGRVNTEAFF. The CDR3 nucleotides read TGTGCCAGCACCTTAGGGCGGGTGAACACTGAAGCTTTCTTT.

V is TRBV12-3 or TRBV12-4 and J is TRBJ2-3; TRBD1 is a possible D gene (6 bases). This CDR3 has 16 amino acids. V shed 3 bases and J shed 0 bases, with 13 bases lying between them. CDR3: CASSLTGWNSTDTQYF. The CDR3 DNA follows: TGTGCCAGCAGTTTGACAGGTTGGAATAGCACAGATACGCAGTATTTT.

Ten or more counts support this clonotype. The chain is built from TRBV10-1 and TRBJ2-7; D remains unclear. This CDR3 has 10 amino acids. Per the germline V gene, CDR1 is WNHNN and CDR2 is SYGVQD (reference sequence). With 7 bases removed from V and 3 bases from J, the gap between germline ends came to 4 bases. The CDR3 nucleotides are TGCGCCAGCAATCACTACGAGCAGTACTTC. Protein product: CASNHYEQYF.

This clonotype was detected a few times. The chain joins TRBV5-5 to TRBJ2-1, with D perhaps matching TRBD1 (5 bases). Deletions cut 2 bases from V and 4 bases from J, with 13 bases between. Germline V gene lookup returns CDR1 SGHKS and CDR2 YYEKEE (reference sequence). The length of the CDR3 is 15 residues. The DNA of the CDR3 is TGTGCCAGCAGCTTCCAGGGTCCCGGTTACAATGAGCAGTTCTTC. It is translated as CASSFQGPGYNEQFF.

This clonotype was seen a few times. The rearrangement uses TRBV20-1 and TRBJ1-1; 7 bases line up with TRBD1. V lost 4 bases, J lost 2 bases, and 4 bases stayed unmatched. CDR3 length: 13 residues. In germline, CDR1 is DFQATT, CDR2 SNEGSKA (reference sequence). The CDR3 reads CSANGTANTEAFF. The CDR3 DNA follows: TGCAGTGCTAACGGGACAGCTAACACTGAAGCTTTCTTT.

CDR3 nucleotide sequence: TGTGCCAGCAGAGCGGGCGGGACAGTCTACAATGAGCAGTTCTTC. Encoded protein: CASRAGGTVYNEQFF. The chain couples TRBV2 to TRBJ2-1, with D possibly matching TRBD1 (7 bases). Germline CDR1 and CDR2: SNHLY and FYNNEI. With 6 bases removed from V and 3 bases from J, the gap between germline ends came to 15 bases. This CDR3 has 15 residues.

This clonotype was counted many times. J is TRBJ2-3 and V is TRBV29-1; no reliable D call. Trimming pared 7 bases from V and 6 bases from J, leaving 11 bases between. The germline gives CDR1 SQVTM, CDR2 ANQGSEA. This CDR3 region has 11 residues. The CDR3 sequence: CSALGEDTQYF. The DNA of the CDR3 is TGCAGCGCCCTAGGAGAGGATACGCAGTATTTT.

This chain uses TRBV15 with TRBJ2-3; D gene uncertain. The length of the CDR3 is 14 residues. Trimming pared 0 bases from V and 4 bases from J, leaving 8 bases between. From germline, CDR1 is LNHNV and CDR2 YYDKDF (reference sequence). The CDR3 bases are TGTGCCACCAGCAGAGATCGACCGCCAGATACGCAGTATTTT. This translates into CATSRDRPPDTQYF.

This clonotype was counted many times. V gene TRBV20-1 combines with J gene TRBJ1-1, with 7 nucleotides matching TRBD1. Germline V gene data show CDR1 as DFQATT and CDR2 as SNEGSKA (reference sequence). V lost 5 bases, J lost 2 bases, and 11 bases stayed unmatched. The CDR3 runs 15 residues. The CDR3 region has the DNA TGCAGTGCTCGGCCCCAGGGGGGACTAAACACTGAAGCTTTCTTT. This codes for CSARPQGGLNTEAFF.

This clonotype was picked up a small number of times. The rearrangement joins TRBV20-1 to TRBJ1-1; TRBD1 is a possible D gene (6 bases). The CDR3 covers 13 residues. Germline CDR1 reads DFQATT; CDR2 reads SNEGSKA (reference sequence). V lost 5 bases, J lost 0 bases, and 10 bases lay in between. The CDR3, as DNA: TGCAGTGCTGAGGGGGGTATGAACACTGAAGCTTTCTTT. Translating gives CSAEGGMNTEAFF.

This clonotype was counted only a few times. The chain combines TRBV15 with TRBJ2-5; D perhaps matches TRBD1 (6 bases). The CDR3 consists of 13 residues. Germline CDR1 reads LNHNV; CDR2 reads YYDKDF (reference sequence). V was cut by 5 bases and J by 2 bases, with 9 bases left in between. The CDR3 DNA is TGTGCCACCAGCGACAGGACGCAAGAGACCCAGTACTTC. Its translation: CATSDRTQETQYF.

This clonotype was seen repeatedly, ten times or more. This chain links TRBV5-1 with TRBJ2-5; D could derive from TRBD1 or TRBD2 (5 bases each). The CDR3 runs to 15 residues. V was shortened by 5 bases and J by 1 base, with 15 bases between the two germline ends. Germline assignment: CDR1 SGHRS and CDR2 YFSETQ. CDR3 in DNA: TGCGCCAGCAGATACGGGGCTGGGGGCCAAGAGACCCAGTACTTC. Translated: CASRYGAGGQETQYF.

CDR3 in DNA: TGTGCCACCAGTGTTGGTAGCAGGGATGTGCAGTTCTTC. Its translation: CATSVGSRDVQFF. The chain links TRBV24-1 to TRBJ2-1; D might be TRBD1 (5 bases). V was pared by 5 bases and J by 12 bases, with 16 bases between. CDR3 length equals 13 residues. Germline assignment: CDR1 KGHDR and CDR2 SFDVKD.

This clonotype was seen more than once but under ten times. The gene calls are TRBV7-2 and TRBJ2-3; 7 bases are shared with TRBD2. The ends lost 1 base at V and 6 bases at J; junction bases unmatched: 4. CDR1 and CDR2 (germline): SGHTA, FQGNSA. The CDR3 loop spans 14 amino acids. The CDR3 DNA reads as TGTGCCAGCAGCTTAGTGGGGGGAGGGGATACGCAGTATTTT. It encodes CASSLVGGGDTQYF. Looking up the rest from reference TRBV7-2 and TRBJ2-3 gives the full variable domain: GAGVSQSPSNKVTEKGKDVELRCDPISGHTALYWYRQSLGQGLEFLIYFQGNSAPDKSGLPSDRFSAERTGGSVSTLTIQRTQQEDSAVYLCASSLVGGGDTQYFGPGTRLTVL.

The chain links TRBV6-5 to TRBJ2-2, with a possible D match to TRBD2 (6 bases). V lost 2 bases to trimming and J lost 9 bases, with 13 bases between them. CDR1 MNHEY and CDR2 SVGAGI come from the germline V gene. There are 14 residues in the CDR3. CDR3 protein: CASSYQGLDRELFF. The CDR3 DNA reads as TGTGCCAGCAGTTACCAGGGACTGGACAGGGAGCTGTTTTTT.

V is TRBV9 and J is TRBJ1-6, with 7 nucleotides matching TRBD1. Germline V CDR1 and CDR2: SGDLS, YYNGEE. The CDR3 contains 15 residues. V dropped 0 bases and J dropped 9; count of bases not matched to a gene: 6. The CDR3 loop reads CASSVGGDSFSPLHF. CDR3 nucleotides: TGTGCCAGCAGCGTAGGCGGGGACAGTTTTTCACCCCTCCACTTT.

The chain has TRBV6-1 and TRBJ2-3, with a tentative D call TRBD2 (5 bases). This CDR3 comprises 15 residues. V was pared by 5 bases and J by 3 bases, with 15 bases between. Germline values: CDR1 MNHNS, CDR2 SASEGT. CDR3 loop: CASSPGSVMTDTQYF. The CDR3 nucleotides are TGTGCCAGCAGTCCGGGATCCGTCATGACAGATACGCAGTATTTT.

This clonotype was seen a few times. The chain carries TRBV6-5 and TRBJ2-2; D remains ambiguous. The V end lost 4 bases, the J end lost 6 bases, and 15 bases lay between the germline ends. This CDR3 has 15 residues. Germline values: CDR1 MNHEY, CDR2 SVGAGI. The CDR3 loop reads CASSLQVMWSGELFF. The CDR3 DNA sequence: TGTGCCAGCAGTTTGCAGGTTATGTGGTCCGGGGAGCTGTTTTTT.